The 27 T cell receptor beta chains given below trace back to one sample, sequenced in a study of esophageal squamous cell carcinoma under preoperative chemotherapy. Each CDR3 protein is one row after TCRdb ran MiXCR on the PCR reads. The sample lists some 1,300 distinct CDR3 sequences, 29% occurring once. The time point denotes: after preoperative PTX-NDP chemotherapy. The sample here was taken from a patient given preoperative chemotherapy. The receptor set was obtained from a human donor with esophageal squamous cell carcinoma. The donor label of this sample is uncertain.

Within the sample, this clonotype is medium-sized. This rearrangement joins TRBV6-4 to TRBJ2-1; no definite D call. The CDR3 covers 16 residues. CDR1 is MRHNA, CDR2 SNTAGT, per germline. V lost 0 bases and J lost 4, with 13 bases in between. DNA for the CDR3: TGTGCCAGCAGTGACTCAGGACGGATCAATTACAATGAGCAGTTCTTC. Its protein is CASSDSGRINYNEQFF.

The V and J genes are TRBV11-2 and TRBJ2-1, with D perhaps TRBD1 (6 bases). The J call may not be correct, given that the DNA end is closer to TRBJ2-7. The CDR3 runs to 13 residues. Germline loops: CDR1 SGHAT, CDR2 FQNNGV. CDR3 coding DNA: TGTGCCAGCAGCTTGACAGGAGGCTGCGAGCAGTACTTC. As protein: CASSLTGGCEQYF.

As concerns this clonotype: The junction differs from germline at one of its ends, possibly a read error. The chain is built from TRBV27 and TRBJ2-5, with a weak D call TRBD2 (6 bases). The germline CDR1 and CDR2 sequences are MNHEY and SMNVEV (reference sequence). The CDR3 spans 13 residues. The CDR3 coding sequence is TGTGCCAGCAGTTTGGGGGGAGAGGCCATCCCGTTCTTC. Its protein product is CASSLGGEAIPFF.

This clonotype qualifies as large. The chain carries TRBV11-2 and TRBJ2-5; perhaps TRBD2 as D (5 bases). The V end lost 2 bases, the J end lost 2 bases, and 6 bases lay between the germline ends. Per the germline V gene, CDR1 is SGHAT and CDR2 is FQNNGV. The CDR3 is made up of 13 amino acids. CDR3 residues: CASSLRLQETQYF. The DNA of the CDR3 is TGTGCCAGCAGCTTAAGACTACAAGAGACCCAGTACTTC.

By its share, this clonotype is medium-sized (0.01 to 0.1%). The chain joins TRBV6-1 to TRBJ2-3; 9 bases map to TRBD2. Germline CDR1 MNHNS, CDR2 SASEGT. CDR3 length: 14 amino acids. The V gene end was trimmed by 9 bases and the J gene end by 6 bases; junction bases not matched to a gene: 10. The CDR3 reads CASGASGTLDTQYF. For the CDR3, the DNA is TGTGCCAGTGGGGCTAGCGGGACCTTGGATACGCAGTATTTT.

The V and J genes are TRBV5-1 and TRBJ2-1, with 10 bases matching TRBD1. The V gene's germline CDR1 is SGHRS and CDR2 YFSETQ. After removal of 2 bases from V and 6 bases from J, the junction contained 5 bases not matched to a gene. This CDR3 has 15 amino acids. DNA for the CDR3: TGCGCCAGCAGCTTAGGGACAGGGGTGGTCAATGAGCAGTTCTTC. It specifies CASSLGTGVVNEQFF.

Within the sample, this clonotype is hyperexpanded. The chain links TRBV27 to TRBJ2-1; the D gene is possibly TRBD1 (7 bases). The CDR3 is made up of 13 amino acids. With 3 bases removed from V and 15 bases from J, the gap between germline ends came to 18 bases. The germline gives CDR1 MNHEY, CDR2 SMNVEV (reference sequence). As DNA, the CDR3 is TGTGCCAGCAGTTTGGCGGGACAGCCCATCCCGTTCTTC. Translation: CASSLAGQPIPFF.

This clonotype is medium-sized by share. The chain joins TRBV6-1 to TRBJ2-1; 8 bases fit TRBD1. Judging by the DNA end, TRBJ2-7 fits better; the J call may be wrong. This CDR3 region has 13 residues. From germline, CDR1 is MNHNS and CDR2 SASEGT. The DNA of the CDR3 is TGTGCCAGCACCCAAGGGACAGGCTACGAGCAGTACTTC. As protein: CASTQGTGYEQYF.

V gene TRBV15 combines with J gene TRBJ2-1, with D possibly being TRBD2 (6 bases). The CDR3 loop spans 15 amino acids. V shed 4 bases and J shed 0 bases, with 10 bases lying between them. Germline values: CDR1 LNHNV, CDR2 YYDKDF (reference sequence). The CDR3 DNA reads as TGTGCCACCAGCATCTCGGGAGTCTCCTACAATGAGCAGTTCTTC. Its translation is CATSISGVSYNEQFF.

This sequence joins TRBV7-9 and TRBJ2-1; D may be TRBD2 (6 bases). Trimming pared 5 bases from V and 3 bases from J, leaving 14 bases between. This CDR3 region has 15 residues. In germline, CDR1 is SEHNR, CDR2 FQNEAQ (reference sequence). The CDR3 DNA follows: TGTGCCAGCAGCCCCCCTAGCGCTAACTACAATGAGCAGTTCTTC. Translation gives CASSPPSANYNEQFF.

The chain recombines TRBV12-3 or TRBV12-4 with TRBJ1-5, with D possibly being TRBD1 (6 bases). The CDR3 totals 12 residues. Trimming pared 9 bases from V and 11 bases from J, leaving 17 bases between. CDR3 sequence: CASSRGQSAQHF. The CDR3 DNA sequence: TGTGCCAGTTCAAGAGGACAGTCCGCCCAGCATTTT.

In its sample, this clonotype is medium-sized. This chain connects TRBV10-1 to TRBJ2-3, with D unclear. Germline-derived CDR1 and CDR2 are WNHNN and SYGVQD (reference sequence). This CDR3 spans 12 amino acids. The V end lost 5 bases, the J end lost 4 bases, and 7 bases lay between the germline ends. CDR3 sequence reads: CASSRSPDTQYF. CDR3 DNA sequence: TGCGCCAGCAGTCGAAGCCCAGATACGCAGTATTTT.

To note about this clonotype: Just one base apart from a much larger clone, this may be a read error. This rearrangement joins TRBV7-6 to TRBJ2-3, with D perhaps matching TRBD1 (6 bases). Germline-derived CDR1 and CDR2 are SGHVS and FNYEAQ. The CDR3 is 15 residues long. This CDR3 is CASSLAVTRTDRQYF. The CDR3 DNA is TGTGCCAGCAGCTTAGCCGTTACTAGGACAGATAGGCAGTATTTT.

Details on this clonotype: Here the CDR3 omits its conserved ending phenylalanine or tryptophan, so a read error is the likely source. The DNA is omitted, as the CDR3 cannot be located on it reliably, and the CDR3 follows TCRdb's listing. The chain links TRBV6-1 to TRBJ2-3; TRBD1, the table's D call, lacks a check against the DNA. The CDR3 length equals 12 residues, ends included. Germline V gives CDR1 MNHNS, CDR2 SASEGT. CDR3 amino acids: CARSGTADTEYC.

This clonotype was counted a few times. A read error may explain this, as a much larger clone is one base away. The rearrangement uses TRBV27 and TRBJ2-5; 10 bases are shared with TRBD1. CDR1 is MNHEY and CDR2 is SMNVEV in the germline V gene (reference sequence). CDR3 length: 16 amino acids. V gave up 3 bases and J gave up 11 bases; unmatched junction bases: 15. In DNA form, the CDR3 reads TGTGCCAGCAGTTTTATTTGGGGACAGGGGTCCAATGAGCAGTACTTC. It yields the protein CASSFIWGQGSNEQYF.

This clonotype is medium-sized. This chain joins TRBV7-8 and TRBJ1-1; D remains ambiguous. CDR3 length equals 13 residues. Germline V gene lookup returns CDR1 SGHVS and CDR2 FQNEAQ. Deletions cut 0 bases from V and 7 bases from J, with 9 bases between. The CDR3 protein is CASSLALQNEAFF. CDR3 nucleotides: TGTGCCAGCAGCTTAGCGCTACAGAATGAAGCTTTCTTT.

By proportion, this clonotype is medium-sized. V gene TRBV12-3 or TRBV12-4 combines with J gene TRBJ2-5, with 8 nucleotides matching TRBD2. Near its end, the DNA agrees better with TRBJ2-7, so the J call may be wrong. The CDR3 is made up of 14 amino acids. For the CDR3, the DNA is TGTGCCAGCAGTTTTAAAGCGGGAGCCTCCGAGCAGTACTTC. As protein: CASSFKAGASEQYF.

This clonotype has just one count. This CDR3 is CASSALRGRAGETEYF. The CDR3 region has the DNA TGTGCCAGCAGCGCCCTGCGCGGGAGGGCGGGGGAGACGGAGTATTTT. The chain carries TRBV6-1 and TRBJ2-3, with 9 bases matching TRBD2. The germline gives CDR1 MNHNS, CDR2 SASEGT. The CDR3 contains 16 residues. V lost 6 bases to trimming and J lost 13 bases; unmatched junction nucleotides: 20.

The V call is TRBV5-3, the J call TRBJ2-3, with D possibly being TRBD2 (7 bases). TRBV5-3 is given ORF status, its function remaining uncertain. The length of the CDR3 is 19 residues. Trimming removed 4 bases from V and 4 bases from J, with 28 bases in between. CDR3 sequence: CARSVYPSGAGVGPDTQYF. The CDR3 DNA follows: TGTGCCAGAAGCGTCTACCCATCGGGGGCGGGAGTTGGCCCAGATACGCAGTATTTT.

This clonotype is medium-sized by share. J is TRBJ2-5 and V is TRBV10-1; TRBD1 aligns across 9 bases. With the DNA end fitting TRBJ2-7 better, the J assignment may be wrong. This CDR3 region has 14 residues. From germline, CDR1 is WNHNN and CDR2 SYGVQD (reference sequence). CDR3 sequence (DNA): TGCGCCAGCAGTTGGACAGGGGATGTCTACGAGCAGTACTTC. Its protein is CASSWTGDVYEQYF.

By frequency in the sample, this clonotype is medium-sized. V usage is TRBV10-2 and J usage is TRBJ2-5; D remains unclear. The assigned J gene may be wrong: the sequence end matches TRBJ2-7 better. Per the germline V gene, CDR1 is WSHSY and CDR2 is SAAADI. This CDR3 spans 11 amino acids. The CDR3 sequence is CASSDYYEQYF. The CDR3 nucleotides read TGCGCCAGCAGTGATTACTACGAGCAGTACTTC.

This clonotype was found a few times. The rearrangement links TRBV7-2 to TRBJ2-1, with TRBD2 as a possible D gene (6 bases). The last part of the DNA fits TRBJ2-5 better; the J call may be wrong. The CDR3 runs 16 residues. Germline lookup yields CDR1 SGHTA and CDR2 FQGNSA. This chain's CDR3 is CASSLWGRYNTETQYF. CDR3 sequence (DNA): TGTGCCAGCAGCTTATGGGGGAGGTATAACACGGAGACCCAGTACTTC.

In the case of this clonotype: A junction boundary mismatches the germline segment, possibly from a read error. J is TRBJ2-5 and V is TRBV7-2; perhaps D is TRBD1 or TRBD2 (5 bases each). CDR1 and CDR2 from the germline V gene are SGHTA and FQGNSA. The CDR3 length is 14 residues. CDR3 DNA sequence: TGTGCCTGCAGCTCGAGAGGGACCCAAGAGACCCAGTACTTC. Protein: CACSSRGTQETQYF.

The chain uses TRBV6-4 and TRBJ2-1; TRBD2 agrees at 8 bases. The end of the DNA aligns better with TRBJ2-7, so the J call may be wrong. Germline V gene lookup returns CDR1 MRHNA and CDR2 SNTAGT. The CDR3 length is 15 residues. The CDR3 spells CASMEYGRASYEQYF. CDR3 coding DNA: TGTGCCAGCATGGAGTACGGGAGGGCCTCCTACGAGCAGTACTTC.

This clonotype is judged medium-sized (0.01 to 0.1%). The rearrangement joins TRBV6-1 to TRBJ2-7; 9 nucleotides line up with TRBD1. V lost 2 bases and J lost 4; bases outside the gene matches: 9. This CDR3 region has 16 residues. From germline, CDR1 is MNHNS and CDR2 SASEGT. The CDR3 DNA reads TGTGCCAGCAGTGAATTCGCGGGACAGGGCATGTACGAGCAGTACTTC. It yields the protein CASSEFAGQGMYEQYF.

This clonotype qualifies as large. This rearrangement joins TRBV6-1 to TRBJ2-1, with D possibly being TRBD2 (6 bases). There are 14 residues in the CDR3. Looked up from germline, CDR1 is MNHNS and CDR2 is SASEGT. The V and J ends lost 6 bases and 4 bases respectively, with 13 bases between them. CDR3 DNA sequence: TGTGCCAGCAGGGACGGGACTCAGTACAATGAGCAGTTCTTC. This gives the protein CASRDGTQYNEQFF.

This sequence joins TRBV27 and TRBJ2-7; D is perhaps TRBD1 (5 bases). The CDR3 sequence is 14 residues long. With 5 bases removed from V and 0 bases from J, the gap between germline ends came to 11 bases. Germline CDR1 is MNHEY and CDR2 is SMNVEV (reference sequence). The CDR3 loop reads CASSLRQSSYEQYF. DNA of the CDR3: TGTGCCAGCAGTCTCCGACAGAGCTCCTACGAGCAGTACTTC.